These T cell receptor beta chains were read from a single sample in a study of somatic mutations in cytotoxic T cells in rheumatoid arthritis. Using immunoSEQ multiplex PCR, the repertoire was profiled, and TCRdb retains in-frame clones only, with some absent. The repertoire consists of some 14,000 clones, with over 75% occurring once and the leading ten covering more than 15%. The sequencing input was CD8+ T cells sorted from blood. Source of these receptors: an adult with rheumatoid arthritis. Each CDR3 is given with its conserved first and last residue. Fields, in order: V gene, D gene, J gene, CDR3 protein. The D gene is left open where the match is weak.

v_gene: TRBV29-1
d_gene: .
j_gene: TRBJ2-1
CDR3aa: CSSVGAGDWDEQFF

v_gene: TRBV13
d_gene: .
j_gene: TRBJ1-5
CDR3aa: CASSSRDTGTQPQHF

v_gene: TRBV5-6
d_gene: TRBD1
j_gene: TRBJ2-7
CDR3aa: CASKYGTGSHEQYF

v_gene: TRBV5-1
d_gene: .
j_gene: TRBJ1-6
CDR3aa: CASSLAREGTPLHF

v_gene: TRBV11-3
d_gene: .
j_gene: TRBJ1-4
CDR3aa: CASSLQEGGKLFF

v_gene: TRBV9
d_gene: TRBD2
j_gene: TRBJ2-3
CDR3aa: CASSHPPTSGGAYTQYF

v_gene: TRBV2
d_gene: .
j_gene: TRBJ1-2
CDR3aa: CASTGWSLNYGYTF

v_gene: TRBV27
d_gene: .
j_gene: TRBJ2-3
CDR3aa: CASSLMGQITDTQYF

v_gene: TRBV7-9
d_gene: .
j_gene: TRBJ2-2
CDR3aa: CASTSWVTGELFF

v_gene: TRBV28
d_gene: TRBD1
j_gene: TRBJ1-2
CDR3aa: CASRGQGKGTNYGYTF

v_gene: TRBV5-1
d_gene: .
j_gene: TRBJ1-2
CDR3aa: CASSLGGRVDGYTF

v_gene: TRBV27
d_gene: .
j_gene: TRBJ1-5
CDR3aa: CASSLSGGGLEQPQHF

v_gene: TRBV28
d_gene: .
j_gene: TRBJ2-1
CDR3aa: CASNYLGHEQFF

v_gene: TRBV27
d_gene: .
j_gene: TRBJ2-1
CDR3aa: CASIHYNEQFF

v_gene: TRBV2
d_gene: .
j_gene: TRBJ1-6
CDR3aa: CASRTGSGSPLHF

v_gene: TRBV7-7
d_gene: TRBD1
j_gene: TRBJ1-5
CDR3aa: CASNTGEEDQPQHF

v_gene: TRBV19
d_gene: .
j_gene: TRBJ2-2
CDR3aa: CASTPGIPTGIGELFF

v_gene: TRBV7-9
d_gene: .
j_gene: TRBJ2-7
CDR3aa: CASSLWGIEQYF

v_gene: TRBV18
d_gene: TRBD2
j_gene: TRBJ2-1
CDR3aa: CASSPAGVSYNEQFF

v_gene: TRBV5-6
d_gene: .
j_gene: TRBJ1-5
CDR3aa: CASSMGGGQPQHF

v_gene: TRBV28
d_gene: TRBD2
j_gene: TRBJ2-2
CDR3aa: CASSLWRELLTGELFF

v_gene: TRBV29-1
d_gene: .
j_gene: TRBJ2-1
CDR3aa: CSVSLGNEQFF

v_gene: TRBV7-8
d_gene: .
j_gene: TRBJ1-5
CDR3aa: CASSLLPAGAYSNQPQHF

v_gene: TRBV4-1
d_gene: TRBD2
j_gene: TRBJ2-1
CDR3aa: CASSPSGGAANEQFF

v_gene: TRBV6-6
d_gene: .
j_gene: TRBJ1-3
CDR3aa: CASSYSGIATIYF

v_gene: TRBV7-6
d_gene: .
j_gene: TRBJ1-5
CDR3aa: CASSPTGNQPQHF

v_gene: TRBV9
d_gene: .
j_gene: TRBJ1-5
CDR3aa: CASSVGGGAGQPQHF

v_gene: TRBV28
d_gene: .
j_gene: TRBJ1-5
CDR3aa: CASSQAGNGNQPQHF

v_gene: TRBV10-2
d_gene: .
j_gene: TRBJ2-6
CDR3aa: CASSDPGQPGANVLTF

v_gene: TRBV4-1
d_gene: .
j_gene: TRBJ2-1
CDR3aa: CASSHHPSSYNEQFF

v_gene: TRBV2
d_gene: .
j_gene: TRBJ2-5
CDR3aa: CASIPGGGETQYF

v_gene: TRBV19
d_gene: .
j_gene: TRBJ1-2
CDR3aa: CASSLTGYGNGYTF

v_gene: TRBV27
d_gene: .
j_gene: TRBJ2-3
CDR3aa: CASSPPENGYTQYF

v_gene: TRBV7-3
d_gene: .
j_gene: TRBJ2-1
CDR3aa: CASSLSGGSYNEQFF

v_gene: TRBV9
d_gene: .
j_gene: TRBJ2-2
CDR3aa: CASSPGTGGELFF

v_gene: TRBV7-8
d_gene: TRBD1
j_gene: TRBJ2-5
CDR3aa: CASSPPRQGFVETQYF

v_gene: TRBV4-2
d_gene: .
j_gene: TRBJ1-4
CDR3aa: CASSRTGRILGNEKLFF

v_gene: TRBV27
d_gene: .
j_gene: TRBJ2-1
CDR3aa: CASMTGAQSSYNEQFF